This T cell receptor (beta chain) was identified in a study of type 1 regulatory T cells. Across the study: An in vitro protocol generated T-allo10, a Tr1-enriched, alloantigen-specific CD4 T cell product.

The table lists this clonotype with a few counts. Its antigen remains unknown. CDR1 and CDR2 from the germline V gene are SGHTA and FQGNSA. The CDR3 is made up of 15 amino acids. J was trimmed by 5 bases and V by 0 bases; bases with no gene match: 5. TCRdb reprocessed the reads via MiXCR and lists one record per CDR3 protein. The sample yields approximately 42,000 distinct CDR3 sequences, more than 10% seen once. The clonotype was recovered from a human donor in good health. Sequenced: cultured non-Tr1 T cells, either the whole culture or a sorted T cell fraction (not recorded which). V is TRBV7-2 and J is TRBJ2-3; 7 nucleotides agree with TRBD1. This chain's CDR3 is CASSLAVGGRDTQYF. The CDR3 DNA reads as TGTGCCAGCAGCTTAGCTGTAGGGGGCAGAGATACGCAGTATTTT.